This TCR beta chain was sequenced during a study of cytomegalovirus exposure and HLA in healthy donors. The overall study: Prior work identified 117 million unique TCR beta sequences in around 170 million T cells. General study findings and limits: Several top significant clusters appeared, in a later analysis, to be linked to common viral pathogens. For presence/absence analyses, sequencing depth was assumed to be roughly uniform across donors. TCR beta chains numbering more than 150 were designated cytomegalovirus-associated.

It was with 60 Vbeta and 13 Jbeta primers that the PCR ran. Only in-frame clones appear in the TCRdb table, and some are missing; sequencing was by immunoSEQ multiplex PCR. The table lists about 160,000 clones, roughly 80% of them singletons, with 1.1% to 1.5% in the top ten. The germline V gene has CDR1 SGHTA and CDR2 FQGNSA. The CDR3 has 12 residues. Comments on this clone: The antigen remains unidentified.

The genes are TRBV7-2 and TRBJ2-5; D is undetermined. The DNA matches TRBJ2-7 better at its end, which makes the J call doubtful. This clonotype was obtained from a male donor in good health and CMV-seronegative. Sequencing used PBMCs. CDR3 sequence reads: CASSLGLVEQYF. In nucleotides, the CDR3 is TGTGCCAGCAGCTTAGGACTTGTCGAGCAGTACTTC.